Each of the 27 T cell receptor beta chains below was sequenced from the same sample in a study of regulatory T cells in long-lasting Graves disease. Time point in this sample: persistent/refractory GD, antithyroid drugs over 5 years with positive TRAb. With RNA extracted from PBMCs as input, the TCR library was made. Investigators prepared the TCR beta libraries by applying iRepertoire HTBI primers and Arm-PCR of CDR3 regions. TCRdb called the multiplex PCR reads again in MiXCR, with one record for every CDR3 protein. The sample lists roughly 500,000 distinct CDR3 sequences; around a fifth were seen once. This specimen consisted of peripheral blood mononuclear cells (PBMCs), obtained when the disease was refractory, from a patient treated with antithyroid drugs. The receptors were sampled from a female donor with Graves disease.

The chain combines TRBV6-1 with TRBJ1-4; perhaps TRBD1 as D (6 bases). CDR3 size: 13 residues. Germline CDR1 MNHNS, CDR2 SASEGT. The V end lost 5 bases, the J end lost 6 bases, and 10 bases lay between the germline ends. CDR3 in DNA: TGTGCCAGCAGTATGACAGGTGATGAAAAACTGTTTTTT. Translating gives CASSMTGDEKLFF.

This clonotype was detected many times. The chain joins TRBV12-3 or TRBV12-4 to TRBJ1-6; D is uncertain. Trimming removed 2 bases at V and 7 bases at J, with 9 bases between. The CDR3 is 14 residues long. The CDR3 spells CASSLRQENSPLHF. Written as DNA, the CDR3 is TGTGCCAGCAGTTTAAGGCAGGAAAATTCACCCCTCCACTTT.

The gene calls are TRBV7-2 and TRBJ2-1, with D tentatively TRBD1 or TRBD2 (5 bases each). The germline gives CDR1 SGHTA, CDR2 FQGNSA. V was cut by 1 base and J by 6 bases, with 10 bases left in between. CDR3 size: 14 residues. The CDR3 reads CASSLGGAVNEQFF. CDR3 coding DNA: TGTGCCAGCAGCTTAGGAGGGGCAGTCAATGAGCAGTTCTTC.

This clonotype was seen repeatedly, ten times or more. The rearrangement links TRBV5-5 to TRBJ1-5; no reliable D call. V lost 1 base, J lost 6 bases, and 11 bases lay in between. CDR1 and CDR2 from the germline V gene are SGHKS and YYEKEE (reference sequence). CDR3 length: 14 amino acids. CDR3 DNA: TGTGCCAGCAGCTTGTCCAAGGGCGTTCAGCCCCAGCATTTT. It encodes CASSLSKGVQPQHF.

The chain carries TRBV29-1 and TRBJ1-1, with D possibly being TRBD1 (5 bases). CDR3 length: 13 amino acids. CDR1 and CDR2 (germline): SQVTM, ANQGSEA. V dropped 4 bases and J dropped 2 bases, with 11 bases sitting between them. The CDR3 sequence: CSVVWGENTEAFF. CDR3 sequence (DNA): TGCAGCGTTGTCTGGGGCGAAAACACTGAAGCTTTCTTT.

DNA of the CDR3: TGTGCCAGCAGCTTCAGCTGGGTAGGGGCGGGATCTGGTACGCAGTATTTT. It translates to CASSFSWVGAGSGTQYF. This chain joins TRBV7-2 and TRBJ2-3, with D perhaps TRBD2 (6 bases). The CDR3 has 17 residues. The germline V gene encodes CDR1 SGHTA and CDR2 FQGNSA. The V end was cut by 3 bases, the J end by 8 bases, with 24 bases between.

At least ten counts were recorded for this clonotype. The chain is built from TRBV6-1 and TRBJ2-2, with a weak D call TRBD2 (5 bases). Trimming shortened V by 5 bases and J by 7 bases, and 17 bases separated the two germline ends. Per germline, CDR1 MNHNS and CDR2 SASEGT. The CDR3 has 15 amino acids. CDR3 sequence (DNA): TGTGCCAGCAGTACCATGGACGTTCGGGGCGGGGAGCTGTTTTTT. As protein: CASSTMDVRGGELFF.

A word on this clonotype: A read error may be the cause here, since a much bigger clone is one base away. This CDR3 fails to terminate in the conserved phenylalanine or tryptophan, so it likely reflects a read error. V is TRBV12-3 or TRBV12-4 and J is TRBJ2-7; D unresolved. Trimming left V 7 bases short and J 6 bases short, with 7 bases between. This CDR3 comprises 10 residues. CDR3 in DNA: TGTGCCAGCACCTTGGCCGAGCAGTACCTC. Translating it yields CASTLAEQYL.

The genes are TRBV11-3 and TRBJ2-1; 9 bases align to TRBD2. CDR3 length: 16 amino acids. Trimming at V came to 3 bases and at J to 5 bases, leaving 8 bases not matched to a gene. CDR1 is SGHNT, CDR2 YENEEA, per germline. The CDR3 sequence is CASSFSAGGLNNEQFF. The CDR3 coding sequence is TGTGCCAGCAGCTTCTCAGCGGGAGGACTTAACAATGAGCAGTTCTTC. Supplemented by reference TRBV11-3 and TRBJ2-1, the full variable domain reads EAGVVQSPRYKIIEKKQPVAFWCNPISGHNTLYWYLQNLGQGPELLIRYENEEAVDDSQLPKDRFSAERLKGVDSTLKIQPAELGDSAVYLCASSFSAGGLNNEQFFGPGTRLTVL.

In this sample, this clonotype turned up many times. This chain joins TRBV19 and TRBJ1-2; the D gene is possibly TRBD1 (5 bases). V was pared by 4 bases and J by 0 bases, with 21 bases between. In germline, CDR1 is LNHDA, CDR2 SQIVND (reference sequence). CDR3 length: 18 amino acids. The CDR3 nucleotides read TGTGCCAGTAGTACTCCGGGACTCTTCGGCCTAGCTAACTATGGCTACACCTTC. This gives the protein CASSTPGLFGLANYGYTF. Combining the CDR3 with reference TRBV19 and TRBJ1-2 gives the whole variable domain DGGITQSPKYLFRKEGQNVTLSCEQNLNHDAMYWYRQDPGQGLRLIYYSQIVNDFQKGDIAEGYSVSREKKESFPLTVTSAQKNPTAFYLCASSTPGLFGLANYGYTFGSGTRLTVV.

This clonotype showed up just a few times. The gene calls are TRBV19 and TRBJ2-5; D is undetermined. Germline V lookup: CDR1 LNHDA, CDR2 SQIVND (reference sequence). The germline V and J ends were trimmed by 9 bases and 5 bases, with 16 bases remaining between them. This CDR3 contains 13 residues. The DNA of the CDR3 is TGTGCCAGCGCGACTCTTAATCGGGAGACCCAGTACTTC. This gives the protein CASATLNRETQYF.

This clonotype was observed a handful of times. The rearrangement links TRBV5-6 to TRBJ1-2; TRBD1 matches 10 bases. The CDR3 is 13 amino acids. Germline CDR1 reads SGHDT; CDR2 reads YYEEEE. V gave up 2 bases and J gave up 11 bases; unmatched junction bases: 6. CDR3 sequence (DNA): TGTGCCAGCAGCTTCCCCGAGGGACAGGGGTACACCTTC. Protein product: CASSFPEGQGYTF.

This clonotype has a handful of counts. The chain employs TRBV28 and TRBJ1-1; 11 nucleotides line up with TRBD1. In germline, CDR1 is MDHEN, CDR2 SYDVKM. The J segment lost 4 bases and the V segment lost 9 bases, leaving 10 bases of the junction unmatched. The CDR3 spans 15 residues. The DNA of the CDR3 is TGTGCCAGTTGGACTCCGGGACAGGGGGGCACTGAAGCTTTCTTT. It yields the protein CASWTPGQGGTEAFF.

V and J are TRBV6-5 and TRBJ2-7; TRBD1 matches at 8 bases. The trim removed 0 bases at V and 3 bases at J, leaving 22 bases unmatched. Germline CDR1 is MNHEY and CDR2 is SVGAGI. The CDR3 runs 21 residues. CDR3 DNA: TGTGCCAGCAGTTACTCCAGTCTACCGAAACAGACAGGGGAGGCGATCTACGAGCAGTACTTC. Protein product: CASSYSSLPKQTGEAIYEQYF.

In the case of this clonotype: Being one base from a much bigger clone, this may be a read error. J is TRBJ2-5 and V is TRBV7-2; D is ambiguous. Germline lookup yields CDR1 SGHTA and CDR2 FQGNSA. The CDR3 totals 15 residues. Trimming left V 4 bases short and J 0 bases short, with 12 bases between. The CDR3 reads CASSSYNRHQETQYF. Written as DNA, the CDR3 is TGTGCCAGCAGCTCATATAACAGACACCAAGAGACCCAGTACTTC. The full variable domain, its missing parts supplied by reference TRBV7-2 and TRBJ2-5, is GAGVSQSPSNKVTEKGKDVELRCDPISGHTALYWYRQSLGQGLEFLIYFQGNSAPDKSGLPSDRFSAERTGGSVSTLTIQRTQQEDSAVYLCASSSYNRHQETQYFGPGTRLLVL.

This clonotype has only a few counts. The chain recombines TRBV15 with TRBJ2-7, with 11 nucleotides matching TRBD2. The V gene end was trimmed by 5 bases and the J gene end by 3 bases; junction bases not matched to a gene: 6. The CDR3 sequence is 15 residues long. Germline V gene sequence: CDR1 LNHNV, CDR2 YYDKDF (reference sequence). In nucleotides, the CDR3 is TGTGCCACCAGCGCAACTAGCGGGGGAGTCTACGAGCAGTACTTC. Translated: CATSATSGGVYEQYF.

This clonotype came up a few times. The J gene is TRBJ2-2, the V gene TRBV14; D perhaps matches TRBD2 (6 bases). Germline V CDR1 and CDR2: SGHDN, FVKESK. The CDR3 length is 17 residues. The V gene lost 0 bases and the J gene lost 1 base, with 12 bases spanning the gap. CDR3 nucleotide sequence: TGTGCCAGCAGCCAAGATTTGGAGGGTCGGAACACCGGGGAGCTGTTTTTT. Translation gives CASSQDLEGRNTGELFF. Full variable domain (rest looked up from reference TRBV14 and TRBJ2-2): EAGVTQFPSHSVIEKGQTVTLRCDPISGHDNLYWYRRVMGKEIKFLLHFVKESKQDESGMPNNRFLAERTGGTYSTLKVQPAELEDSGVYFCASSQDLEGRNTGELFFGEGSRLTVL.

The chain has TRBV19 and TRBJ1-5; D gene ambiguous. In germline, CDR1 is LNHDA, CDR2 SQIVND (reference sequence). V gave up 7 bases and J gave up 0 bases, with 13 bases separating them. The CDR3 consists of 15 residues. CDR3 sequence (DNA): TGTGCCAGTATCCCTGTCGGCCATAGCAATCAGCCCCAGCATTTT. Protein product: CASIPVGHSNQPQHF.

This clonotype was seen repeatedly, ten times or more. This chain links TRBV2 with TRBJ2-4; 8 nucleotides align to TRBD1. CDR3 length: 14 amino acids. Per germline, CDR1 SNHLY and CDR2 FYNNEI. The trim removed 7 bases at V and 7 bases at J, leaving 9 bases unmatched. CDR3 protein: CASKAGQGRNIQYF. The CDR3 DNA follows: TGTGCCAGCAAAGCCGGACAGGGAAGGAACATTCAGTACTTC.

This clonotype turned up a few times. This chain's CDR3 is CASSFGPYKPQHF. In DNA form, the CDR3 reads TGTGCCAGCAGCTTCGGACCCTACAAGCCCCAGCATTTT. The V gene is TRBV6-1, the J gene TRBJ1-5, with D uncertain. This CDR3 has 13 amino acids. Germline V gene data show CDR1 as MNHNS and CDR2 as SASEGT. Trimming left V 6 bases short and J 8 bases short, with 14 bases between.

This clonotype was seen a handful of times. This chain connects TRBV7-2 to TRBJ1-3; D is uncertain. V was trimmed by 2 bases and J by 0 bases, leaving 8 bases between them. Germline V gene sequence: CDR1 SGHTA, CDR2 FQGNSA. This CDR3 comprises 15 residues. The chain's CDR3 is CASSLSSASGNTIYF. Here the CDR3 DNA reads TGTGCCAGCAGCTTATCGTCAGCCTCTGGAAACACCATATATTTT.

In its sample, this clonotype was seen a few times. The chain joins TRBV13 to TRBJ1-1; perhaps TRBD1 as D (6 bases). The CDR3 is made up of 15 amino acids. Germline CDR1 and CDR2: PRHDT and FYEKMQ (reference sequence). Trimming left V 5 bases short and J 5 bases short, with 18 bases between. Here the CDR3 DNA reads TGTGCCAGCAGCCCGAGTGACAGGTCAACGACTGAAGCTTTCTTT. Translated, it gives CASSPSDRSTTEAFF.

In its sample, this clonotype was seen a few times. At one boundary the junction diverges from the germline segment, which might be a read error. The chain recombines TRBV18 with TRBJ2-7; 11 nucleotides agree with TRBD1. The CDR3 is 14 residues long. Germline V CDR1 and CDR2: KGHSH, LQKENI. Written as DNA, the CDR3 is TGTGTCAGCTCACCGGGACAGGGGGCCTACGAGCAGTACTTC. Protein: CVSSPGQGAYEQYF.

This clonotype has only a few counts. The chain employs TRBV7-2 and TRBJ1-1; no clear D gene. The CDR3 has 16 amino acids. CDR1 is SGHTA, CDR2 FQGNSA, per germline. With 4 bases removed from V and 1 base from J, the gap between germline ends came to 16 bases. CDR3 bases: TGTGCCAGCAGCTGGTCTAAATCGTTGTCGAACACTGAAGCTTTCTTT. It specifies CASSWSKSLSNTEAFF.

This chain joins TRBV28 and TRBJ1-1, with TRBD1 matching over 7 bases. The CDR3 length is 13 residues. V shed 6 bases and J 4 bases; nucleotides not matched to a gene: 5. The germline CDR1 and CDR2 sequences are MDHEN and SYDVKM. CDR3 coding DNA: TGTGCCAGCAGACCGACAGGGTTCACTGAAGCTTTCTTT. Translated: CASRPTGFTEAFF. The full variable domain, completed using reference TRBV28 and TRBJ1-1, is DVKVTQSSRYLVKRTGEKVFLECVQDMDHENMFWYRQDPGLGLRLIYFSYDVKMKEKGDIPEGYSVSREKKERFSLILESASTNQTSMYLCASRPTGFTEAFFGQGTRLTVV.

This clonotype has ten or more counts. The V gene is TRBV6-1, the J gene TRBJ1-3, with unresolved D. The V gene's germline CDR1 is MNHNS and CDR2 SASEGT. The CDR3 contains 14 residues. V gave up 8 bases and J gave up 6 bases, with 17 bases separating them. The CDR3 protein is CASGFSGTPNTIYF. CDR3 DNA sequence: TGTGCCAGCGGCTTCTCGGGAACTCCAAACACCATATATTTT.

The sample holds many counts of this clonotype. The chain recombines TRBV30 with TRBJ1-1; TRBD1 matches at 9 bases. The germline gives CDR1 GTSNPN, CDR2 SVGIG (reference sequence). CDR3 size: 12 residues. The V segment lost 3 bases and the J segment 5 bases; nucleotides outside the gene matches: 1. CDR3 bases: TGTGCCTGGAGCGGGACAGGGACTGAAGCTTTCTTT. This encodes CAWSGTGTEAFF.